This TCR beta chain was retrieved from a study of blood T cell repertoires in COVID-19. Study overall: The study drew acute and convalescent COVID-19 samples from the United States, Italy and Spain.

The CDR3 extends over 15 amino acids. The ends were cut back, 0 bases at V and 6 bases at J, with 9 bases in the middle. The germline V gene encodes CDR1 MGHRA and CDR2 YSYEKL. Participants were aged 18 to 89 years from 20 to 30 US areas. Clinical history as reported by participants underpinned cohort assignment. In the authors' workflow: Reference gene primer amplification gave nucleated cell count estimates. Some clones are missing from TCRdb's copy, which holds only in-frame ones; the method was immunoSEQ multiplex PCR. From that table come the V and J calls and clone size; the DNA was used to work out D and trimming. The repertoire has about 240,000 clones, around 90% of them found once; the top ten carry 2% to 3%.

The sample taken for sequencing was PBMCs or T cells enriched from blood (not recorded which). This clonotype was sampled from a woman in her 30s with acute COVID-19. The chain couples TRBV4-1 to TRBJ1-6; tentative D call: TRBD1 (6 bases). The CDR3 nucleotides are TGCGCCAGCAGCCAAGATCCGGACAGTAATTCACCCCTCCACTTT. It translates to CASSQDPDSNSPLHF.